Below are 9 T cell receptor beta chains sequenced from a single sample in a study of T cell repertoires in ileal Crohn's disease. Sequencing was performed with immunoSEQ multiplex PCR; in TCRdb, only in-frame clones are kept and a portion is missing. The table has about 3,400 clones, about 89% seen once. Time point: proximal margin of the surgical specimen (macroscopically non-inflamed). The sequenced sample consisted of ileal tissue. The receptors come from an adult with Crohn's disease.

The genes are TRBV19 and TRBJ1-2, with D perhaps TRBD1 (6 bases). The CDR3 has 17 amino acids. The germline V gene has CDR1 LNHDA and CDR2 SQIVND (reference sequence). V was trimmed by 2 bases and J by 5 bases, leaving 21 bases between them. This chain's CDR3 is CASSIIRTIRGPYGYTF. The CDR3 DNA reads TGTGCCAGTAGTATAATCCGGACGATCAGGGGCCCGTATGGCTACACCTTC.

This clone showed up just a few times. The CDR3 DNA is TGTGCCAGCAGTGACAGTAACTATGGCTACACCTTC. This encodes CASSDSNYGYTF. This chain links TRBV6-6 with TRBJ1-2, with TRBD1 as a possible D gene (5 bases). V lost 5 bases to trimming and J lost 1 base, with 5 bases between them. The CDR3 covers 12 residues. The germline V gene has CDR1 MNHNY and CDR2 SVGAGI (reference sequence).

The chain uses TRBV18 and TRBJ1-5, with 9 bases matching TRBD1. The CDR3 spans 17 residues. Looked up from germline, CDR1 is KGHSH and CDR2 is LQKENI. With V trimmed by 3 bases and J by 1 base, 7 bases remained unmatched. CDR3 amino acids: CASSPFPDRGSNQPQHF. The DNA of the CDR3 is TGTGCCAGCTCACCTTTCCCCGACAGGGGGAGCAATCAGCCCCAGCATTTT.

The chain couples TRBV19 to TRBJ1-5; D perhaps matches TRBD1 (6 bases). CDR1 and CDR2 (germline): LNHDA, SQIVND (reference sequence). This CDR3 is 13 amino acids long. V was trimmed by 6 bases and J by 6 bases, leaving 12 bases between them. The CDR3 DNA reads TGTGCCAGTAGCCAGGGACACGGTCAGCCCCAGCATTTT. This sequence encodes CASSQGHGQPQHF. The variable domain in full, with the rest retrieved from reference TRBV19 and TRBJ1-5, is DGGITQSPKYLFRKEGQNVTLSCEQNLNHDAMYWYRQDPGQGLRLIYYSQIVNDFQKGDIAEGYSVSREKKESFPLTVTSAQKNPTAFYLCASSQGHGQPQHFGDGTRLSIL.

The chain uses TRBV5-1 and TRBJ2-7; D possibly corresponds to TRBD1 (5 bases). CDR1 is SGHRS and CDR2 is YFSETQ in the germline V gene. With 0 bases removed from V and 5 bases from J, the gap between germline ends came to 15 bases. This CDR3 has 15 amino acids. CDR3 amino acids: CASSLGPGNINEQYF. The CDR3 nucleotides read TGCGCCAGCAGCTTGGGACCAGGGAATATCAACGAGCAGTACTTC.

The V and J genes are TRBV5-1 and TRBJ1-3; TRBD1 is a possible D gene (6 bases). This CDR3 is 13 amino acids long. With 7 bases removed from V and 2 bases from J, the gap between germline ends came to 10 bases. Germline CDR1 is SGHRS and CDR2 is YFSETQ. In DNA, the CDR3 is TGCGCCAGCGGGGACACTGCTGGAAACACCATATATTTT. Its translation: CASGDTAGNTIYF.

V is TRBV4-2 and J is TRBJ1-2; D uncertain. V lost 0 bases and J 13 bases, leaving 9 bases between the germline ends. CDR1 and CDR2 (germline): LGHNA, YNFKEQ. The CDR3 totals 11 residues. CDR3 coding DNA: TGTGCCAGCAGCCAAGACCAGCGCAGCACCTTC. Encoded protein: CASSQDQRSTF.

V and J are TRBV7-2 and TRBJ2-5; D is possibly TRBD2 (7 bases). Trimming took off 2 bases at V and 3 bases at J, with 13 bases between the two ends. Germline V gene data show CDR1 as SGHTA and CDR2 as FQGNSA. The CDR3 has 15 amino acids. The CDR3 region has the DNA TGTGCCAGCAGCTTACAGGGGAGGGTGGAAGAGACCCAGTACTTC. Protein product: CASSLQGRVEETQYF.

The chain uses TRBV4-3 and TRBJ2-7, with D perhaps matching TRBD1 (6 bases). Trimming removed 0 bases from V and 3 bases from J, with 6 bases in between. The CDR3 sequence is 13 residues long. Germline V CDR1 and CDR2: LGHNA, YSLEER. The CDR3 nucleotides are TGCGCCAGCAGCCAAGACAGGGGCTACGAGCAGTACTTC. Its protein is CASSQDRGYEQYF.